Listed below are T cell receptor beta chains from one sample, sequenced in a study of T-cell memory formation after mild COVID-19. One entry per CDR3 protein, called by TCRdb with MiXCR from the 5' RACE reads. The repertoire has roughly 280,000 distinct CDR3 sequences, under 8.5% of them found once; the top ten carry approximately 22%. The sample taken for sequencing was PBMCs or a T cell subset sorted from them (not recorded which). Receptors originate from a man aged 18 to 29 who had mild COVID-19 (a few samples of this study predate the infection). Cell type and time point are not known. Both conserved end residues are part of each CDR3. The D gene is left open where the match is weak. Clone size appears in some rows only: once, few, many, or a class for an expanded clone.

CDR3 protein: CASSVDEGWRVQGNGYTF
CDR3 DNA: TGTGCCAGCAGCGTAGACGAAGGGTGGAGGGTACAGGGAAATGGCTACACCTTC
V gene: TRBV9
D gene: .
J gene: TRBJ1-2
clone size: few

CDR3 protein: CASSFQGAFGTEAFF
CDR3 DNA: TGCGCCAGCAGCTTCCAGGGGGCGTTTGGCACTGAAGCTTTCTTT
V gene: TRBV5-1
D gene: TRBD1
J gene: TRBJ1-1
clone size: few

CDR3 protein: CASDRGRTGELFF
CDR3 DNA: TGTGCCAGCGACAGGGGGCGGACCGGGGAGCTGTTTTTT
V gene: TRBV12-3/TRBV12-4
D gene: TRBD1
J gene: TRBJ2-2
clone size: many

CDR3 protein: CASSPSRKPNYGYTF
CDR3 DNA: TGTGCCAGCAGCCCCTCACGGAAACCTAACTATGGCTACACCTTC
V gene: TRBV7-8
D gene: .
J gene: TRBJ1-2
clone size: .

CDR3 protein: CSARAFTRETQYF
CDR3 DNA: TGCAGTGCTAGAGCCTTTACAAGGGAGACCCAGTACTTC
V gene: TRBV20-1
D gene: .
J gene: TRBJ2-5
clone size: .

CDR3 protein: CASSSRQDHRNQPQHF
CDR3 DNA: TGTGCCAGCAGTTCCCGACAGGATCATCGCAATCAGCCCCAGCATTTT
V gene: TRBV6-6
D gene: .
J gene: TRBJ1-5
clone size: .

CDR3 protein: CASSRGPPNNEQFF
CDR3 DNA: TGCGCCAGCAGCCGCGGCCCACCAAACAATGAGCAGTTCTTC
V gene: TRBV5-1
D gene: .
J gene: TRBJ2-1
clone size: few

CDR3 protein: CASSDDGYNEQFF
CDR3 DNA: TGTGCCAGCAGCGACGATGGGTACAATGAGCAGTTCTTC
V gene: TRBV7-9
D gene: .
J gene: TRBJ2-1
clone size: few

CDR3 protein: CASSVALVGGVNEQFF
CDR3 DNA: TGTGCCAGCAGCGTAGCTCTGGTAGGGGGCGTCAATGAGCAGTTCTTC
V gene: TRBV9
D gene: TRBD1
J gene: TRBJ2-1
clone size: .

CDR3 protein: CATSDQAYTDTQYF
CDR3 DNA: TGTGCCACCAGTGATCAGGCTTACACAGATACGCAGTATTTT
V gene: TRBV24-1
D gene: .
J gene: TRBJ2-3
clone size: few

CDR3 protein: CSAGGGFLNIQYF
CDR3 DNA: TGCAGTGCAGGGGGGGGGTTTCTAAACATTCAGTACTTC
V gene: TRBV20-1
D gene: .
J gene: TRBJ2-4
clone size: .

CDR3 protein: CSARDSTGHQETQYF
CDR3 DNA: TGCAGTGCTAGAGATTCGACTGGACACCAAGAGACCCAGTACTTC
V gene: TRBV20-1
D gene: .
J gene: TRBJ2-5
clone size: .

CDR3 protein: CASSPRGRSTDTQYF
CDR3 DNA: TGTGCCAGCTCCCCCCGCGGACGAAGCACAGATACGCAGTATTTT
V gene: TRBV11-2
D gene: .
J gene: TRBJ2-3
clone size: .

CDR3 protein: CASNPGQAYNEQFF
CDR3 DNA: TGTGCCAGCAACCCGGGACAGGCTTACAATGAGCAGTTCTTC
V gene: TRBV7-2
D gene: TRBD1
J gene: TRBJ2-1
clone size: few

CDR3 protein: CASSPGQYQETQYF
CDR3 DNA: TGCGCCAGCAGCCCGGGACAGTACCAAGAGACCCAGTACTTC
V gene: TRBV5-1
D gene: TRBD1
J gene: TRBJ2-5
clone size: many

CDR3 protein: CASSSGQRGDADTQYF
CDR3 DNA: TGTGCCAGCAGCTCGGGGCAGCGGGGGGATGCAGATACGCAGTATTTT
V gene: TRBV7-6
D gene: TRBD2
J gene: TRBJ2-3
clone size: .

CDR3 protein: CSAAGLAAYNEQFF
CDR3 DNA: TGCAGTGCGGCGGGACTAGCGGCTTACAATGAGCAGTTCTTC
V gene: TRBV20-1
D gene: TRBD2
J gene: TRBJ2-1
clone size: many

CDR3 protein: CASSFLNGNGELFF
CDR3 DNA: TGTGCCAGCAGTTTTCTAAACGGGAACGGGGAGCTGTTTTTT
V gene: TRBV12-3/TRBV12-4
D gene: .
J gene: TRBJ2-2
clone size: .

CDR3 protein: CASSDGLWNQPQHF
CDR3 DNA: TGTGCCAGCAGTGACGGCCTTTGGAATCAGCCCCAGCATTTT
V gene: TRBV6-4
D gene: .
J gene: TRBJ1-5
clone size: few

CDR3 protein: CASSQGQGTYEQYF
CDR3 DNA: TGTGCCAGCAGCCAAGGACAGGGGACGTACGAGCAGTACTTC
V gene: TRBV12-3/TRBV12-4
D gene: TRBD1
J gene: TRBJ2-7
clone size: many

CDR3 protein: CATSGLARESTDTQYF
CDR3 DNA: TGTGCCACCAGCGGACTAGCGAGGGAAAGCACAGATACGCAGTATTTT
V gene: TRBV15
D gene: TRBD2
J gene: TRBJ2-3
clone size: few

CDR3 protein: CASSLDMNTEAFF
CDR3 DNA: TGTGCCAGCAGCCTTGACATGAACACTGAAGCTTTCTTT
V gene: TRBV7-9
D gene: .
J gene: TRBJ1-1
clone size: .

CDR3 protein: CSAAPVGLNEQFF
CDR3 DNA: TGCAGCGCCGCCCCGGTGGGCCTCAATGAGCAGTTCTTC
V gene: TRBV29-1
D gene: .
J gene: TRBJ2-1
clone size: .

CDR3 protein: CASSKGGGQDTDTQYF
CDR3 DNA: TGTGCCAGCAGCAAGGGGGGGGGACAGGACACAGATACGCAGTATTTT
V gene: TRBV5-5
D gene: .
J gene: TRBJ2-3
clone size: few

CDR3 protein: CASSFSVTEAFF
CDR3 DNA: TGTGCCAGCAGCTTTTCGGTCACTGAAGCTTTCTTT
V gene: TRBV5-6
D gene: .
J gene: TRBJ1-1
clone size: .

CDR3 protein: CASSPLPQAEAFF
CDR3 DNA: TGTGCCAGCTCACCTCTTCCTCAGGCTGAAGCTTTCTTT
V gene: TRBV18
D gene: .
J gene: TRBJ1-1
clone size: many

CDR3 protein: CASMKRGGVGTEAFF
CDR3 DNA: TGTGCCAGCATGAAAAGGGGGGGAGTAGGCACTGAAGCTTTCTTT
V gene: TRBV7-2
D gene: .
J gene: TRBJ1-1
clone size: many

CDR3 protein: CASNDRVSNQPQHF
CDR3 DNA: TGTGCCAGCAACGACAGGGTTAGCAATCAGCCCCAGCATTTT
V gene: TRBV6-2/TRBV6-3
D gene: TRBD1
J gene: TRBJ1-5
clone size: few

CDR3 protein: CASSLRPRLATLLPNTGELFF
CDR3 DNA: TGTGCCAGCAGTTTAAGACCGAGACTAGCGACCTTACTTCCGAACACCGGGGAGCTGTTTTTT
V gene: TRBV12-3/TRBV12-4
D gene: TRBD2
J gene: TRBJ2-2
clone size: many

CDR3 protein: CASSQRSGSLAKNIQYF
CDR3 DNA: TGTGCCAGCAGCCAAAGATCGGGGAGTCTAGCCAAAAACATTCAGTACTTC
V gene: TRBV7-6
D gene: .
J gene: TRBJ2-4
clone size: .

CDR3 protein: CASSLEGPKAEAFF
CDR3 DNA: TGTGCCAGCAGCTTAGAGGGACCAAAGGCTGAAGCTTTCTTT
V gene: TRBV7-3
D gene: .
J gene: TRBJ1-1
clone size: many

CDR3 protein: CASSLPGQLVSYEQYF
CDR3 DNA: TGTGCCAGCAGCTTACCGGGACAGTTGGTCTCCTACGAGCAGTACTTC
V gene: TRBV5-8
D gene: TRBD1
J gene: TRBJ2-7
clone size: .

CDR3 protein: CASSLAQGPTYGYTF
CDR3 DNA: TGTGCCAGCAGCTTGGCCCAGGGGCCTACCTATGGCTACACCTTC
V gene: TRBV5-4
D gene: .
J gene: TRBJ1-2
clone size: few

CDR3 protein: CASSPGAGSQNPQFF
CDR3 DNA: TGTGCCAGCAGCCCGGGCGCAGGATCCCAGAACCCGCAGTTCTTC
V gene: TRBV7-3
D gene: .
J gene: TRBJ2-1
clone size: many

CDR3 protein: CSVRNTGELFF
CDR3 DNA: TGCAGTGTCAGAAACACCGGGGAGCTGTTTTTT
V gene: TRBV20-1
D gene: .
J gene: TRBJ2-2
clone size: .

CDR3 protein: CASLRTSGYEQYF
CDR3 DNA: TGTGCCAGCTTGAGGACTAGCGGCTACGAGCAGTACTTC
V gene: TRBV6-2/TRBV6-3
D gene: TRBD2
J gene: TRBJ2-7
clone size: .

CDR3 protein: CASSQDLSPLHF
CDR3 DNA: TGTGCCAGCAGCCAAGATCTTTCACCCCTCCACTTT
V gene: TRBV3-1
D gene: .
J gene: TRBJ1-6
clone size: few

CDR3 protein: CSARARDRGPFNEKLFF
CDR3 DNA: TGCAGTGCTAGGGCCCGGGACAGGGGGCCTTTTAATGAAAAACTGTTTTTT
V gene: TRBV20-1
D gene: TRBD1
J gene: TRBJ1-4
clone size: .

CDR3 protein: CASSPGQGKPGANVLTF
CDR3 DNA: TGTGCCAGCAGCCCCGGACAGGGTAAACCTGGGGCCAACGTCCTGACTTTC
V gene: TRBV28
D gene: TRBD1
J gene: TRBJ2-6
clone size: .

CDR3 protein: CAITAGLGDTQYF
CDR3 DNA: TGTGCCATCACAGCGGGCCTTGGAGATACGCAGTATTTT
V gene: TRBV6-2/TRBV6-3
D gene: .
J gene: TRBJ2-3
clone size: .

CDR3 protein: CASSRDRETQYF
CDR3 DNA: TGTGCCAGCAGTCGGGACAGAGAGACCCAGTACTTC
V gene: TRBV12-3/TRBV12-4
D gene: TRBD1
J gene: TRBJ2-5
clone size: many

CDR3 protein: CASSPIIDTQYF
CDR3 DNA: TGTGCCAGCTCACCAATAATCGATACGCAGTATTTT
V gene: TRBV18
D gene: .
J gene: TRBJ2-3
clone size: few

CDR3 protein: CATSDRTSGGIEQFF
CDR3 DNA: TGTGCCACCAGTGATCGGACTAGCGGGGGGATTGAGCAGTTCTTC
V gene: TRBV24-1
D gene: TRBD2
J gene: TRBJ2-1
clone size: few

CDR3 protein: CASSWGSSNQPQHF
CDR3 DNA: TGTGCCAGCAGTTGGGGGAGTAGCAATCAGCCCCAGCATTTT
V gene: TRBV27
D gene: .
J gene: TRBJ1-5
clone size: .

CDR3 protein: CASSLRSSNEKLFF
CDR3 DNA: TGTGCCAGCAGCTTGAGGAGTTCTAATGAAAAACTGTTTTTT
V gene: TRBV5-5
D gene: .
J gene: TRBJ1-4
clone size: .

CDR3 protein: CASSVDRPSGNTIYF
CDR3 DNA: TGTGCCAGCAGTGTCGACAGGCCCTCTGGAAACACCATATATTTT
V gene: TRBV6-5
D gene: .
J gene: TRBJ1-3
clone size: many

CDR3 protein: CASSDKSTDTQYF
CDR3 DNA: TGTGCCAGCAGCGACAAGAGCACAGATACGCAGTATTTT
V gene: TRBV6-5
D gene: .
J gene: TRBJ2-3
clone size: .

CDR3 protein: CSAGRLRPYGYTF
CDR3 DNA: TGCAGTGCTGGGAGACTAAGGCCTTATGGCTACACCTTC
V gene: TRBV20-1
D gene: .
J gene: TRBJ1-2
clone size: .

CDR3 protein: CASSFGLAGVSSYEQYF
CDR3 DNA: TGTGCCAGCAGCTTTGGCCTAGCGGGGGTTAGCTCCTACGAGCAGTACTTC
V gene: TRBV5-5
D gene: TRBD2
J gene: TRBJ2-7
clone size: few

CDR3 protein: CASSWGTSGANEQFF
CDR3 DNA: TGCGCCAGCAGCTGGGGGACTAGCGGGGCCAATGAGCAGTTCTTC
V gene: TRBV5-1
D gene: TRBD2
J gene: TRBJ2-1
clone size: many

CDR3 protein: CASDYSQGLNEQYF
CDR3 DNA: TGTGCCAGCGACTACTCACAGGGGCTAAACGAGCAGTACTTC
V gene: TRBV7-9
D gene: TRBD1
J gene: TRBJ2-7
clone size: many

CDR3 protein: CASTLLTRGGEKLFF
CDR3 DNA: TGTGCCAGCACCCTCCTAACAAGGGGAGGAGAAAAACTGTTTTTT
V gene: TRBV5-5
D gene: .
J gene: TRBJ1-4
clone size: few

CDR3 protein: CASSPRVGRRDEAFF
CDR3 DNA: TGTGCCAGCAGCCCTAGAGTTGGGCGCCGGGACGAGGCTTTCTTT
V gene: TRBV9
D gene: .
J gene: TRBJ1-1
clone size: few

CDR3 protein: CASSLRPPANTGELFF
CDR3 DNA: TGTGCCAGCAGCTTGCGACCACCAGCGAACACCGGGGAGCTGTTTTTT
V gene: TRBV5-5
D gene: .
J gene: TRBJ2-2
clone size: many

CDR3 protein: CATSADRYNSPLHF
CDR3 DNA: TGTGCCACCAGCGCCGACAGGTATAATTCACCCCTCCACTTT
V gene: TRBV15
D gene: .
J gene: TRBJ1-6
clone size: few

CDR3 protein: CASSYSVTARSTDTQYF
CDR3 DNA: TGTGCCAGCAGTTACTCGGTTACCGCCCGAAGCACAGATACGCAGTATTTT
V gene: TRBV6-5
D gene: .
J gene: TRBJ2-3
clone size: .

CDR3 protein: CASSRQENTEAFF
CDR3 DNA: TGCGCCAGCAGTAGACAGGAGAACACTGAAGCTTTCTTT
V gene: TRBV10-2
D gene: .
J gene: TRBJ1-1
clone size: few

CDR3 protein: CASSPGGLAPRAQYF
CDR3 DNA: TGTGCCAGCAGCCCCGGGGGGTTAGCGCCAAGGGCCCAGTACTTC
V gene: TRBV7-3
D gene: TRBD2
J gene: TRBJ2-5
clone size: few

CDR3 protein: CASSYYLLAANTGELFF
CDR3 DNA: TGTGCCAGCAGTTACTACCTTCTAGCGGCGAACACCGGGGAGCTGTTTTTT
V gene: TRBV6-5
D gene: TRBD2
J gene: TRBJ2-2
clone size: .

CDR3 protein: CSARVPGVAREQYF
CDR3 DNA: TGCAGTGCTAGGGTTCCCGGTGTGGCCCGCGAGCAGTACTTC
V gene: TRBV20-1
D gene: .
J gene: TRBJ2-7
clone size: many